The 6 T cell receptor beta chains given below trace back to one sample, sequenced in a study of cytomegalovirus exposure and HLA in healthy donors. In the PCR, 60 Vbeta and 13 Jbeta primers were used. Assay used: immunoSEQ multiplex PCR; TCRdb lists only in-frame clones, some missing. The sample holds some 160,000 clones; less than 90% are singletons and the top ten take around 2.5%. Material for sequencing was PBMCs. The receptors shown here come from a boy aged 2 to 9 in good health and CMV-seronegative.

The chain joins TRBV5-5 to TRBJ2-7, with 7 bases fitting TRBD1. This CDR3 is 14 amino acids long. The germline gives CDR1 SGHKS, CDR2 YYEKEE (reference sequence). The ends lost 2 bases at V and 4 bases at J; junction bases unmatched: 6. CDR3 sequence (DNA): TGTGCCAGCAGCTTCGCACAGGGGTTATACGAGCAGTACTTC. It is translated as CASSFAQGLYEQYF. Together with reference TRBV5-5 and TRBJ2-7, the CDR3 gives the full variable domain: DAGVTQSPTHLIKTRGQQVTLRCSPISGHKSVSWYQQVLGQGPQFIFQYYEKEERGRGNFPDRFSARQFPNYSSELNVNALLLGDSALYLCASSFAQGLYEQYFGPGTRLTVT.

This sequence joins TRBV28 and TRBJ2-7; 9 bases align to TRBD1. The J segment lost 4 bases and the V segment lost 7 bases, leaving 8 bases of the junction unmatched. This CDR3 comprises 14 residues. Germline V gives CDR1 MDHEN, CDR2 SYDVKM. This CDR3 reads CASKRDRAPYEQYF. The CDR3, as DNA: TGTGCCAGCAAGAGGGACAGGGCCCCGTACGAGCAGTACTTC.

The chain combines TRBV28 with TRBJ2-7, with 9 bases matching TRBD2. This CDR3 comprises 16 residues. Trimming cost V 3 bases and J 4 bases; bases outside gene matches: 10. Germline V lookup: CDR1 MDHEN, CDR2 SYDVKM. This CDR3 reads CASSLSLAGAGYEQYF. CDR3 in DNA: TGTGCCAGCAGTTTGAGCTTAGCGGGGGCAGGGTACGAGCAGTACTTC.

Comments on this clone: A read error may produce the germline difference seen at one junction end. The chain carries TRBV4-1 and TRBJ2-1, with a tentative D call TRBD2 (6 bases). Germline V gene lookup returns CDR1 MGHRA and CDR2 YSYEKL. The CDR3 is 16 residues long. Written as DNA, the CDR3 is TGTGCCAGCAGCCCCTTGAGTTGGAGGGGACGCAATGAGCAGTTCTTC. Translated: CASSPLSWRGRNEQFF.

This clone was seen a few times. The V and J genes are TRBV5-1 and TRBJ2-7; D might be TRBD1 (6 bases). Germline CDR1 reads SGHRS; CDR2 reads YFSETQ. The ends were cut back, 0 bases at V and 2 bases at J, with 12 bases in the middle. The CDR3 loop spans 15 amino acids. CDR3: CASSLEVTGTYEQYF. As DNA, the CDR3 is TGCGCCAGCAGCTTGGAGGTGACAGGAACCTACGAGCAGTACTTC. The full variable domain, completed using reference TRBV5-1 and TRBJ2-7, is KAGVTQTPRYLIKTRGQQVTLSCSPISGHRSVSWYQQTPGQGLQFLFEYFSETQRNKGNFPGRFSGRQFSNSRSEMNVSTLELGDSALYLCASSLEVTGTYEQYFGPGTRLTVT.

The J gene is TRBJ2-5, the V gene TRBV10-3; the match to TRBD1 covers 12 bases. The germline gives CDR1 ENHRY, CDR2 SYGVKD. The CDR3 sequence is 15 residues long. After removal of 2 bases from V and 5 bases from J, the junction contained 3 bases not matched to a gene. The CDR3 region is CAISEGTGGEETQYF. In DNA, the CDR3 is TGTGCCATCAGTGAGGGGACAGGGGGCGAGGAGACCCAGTACTTC.